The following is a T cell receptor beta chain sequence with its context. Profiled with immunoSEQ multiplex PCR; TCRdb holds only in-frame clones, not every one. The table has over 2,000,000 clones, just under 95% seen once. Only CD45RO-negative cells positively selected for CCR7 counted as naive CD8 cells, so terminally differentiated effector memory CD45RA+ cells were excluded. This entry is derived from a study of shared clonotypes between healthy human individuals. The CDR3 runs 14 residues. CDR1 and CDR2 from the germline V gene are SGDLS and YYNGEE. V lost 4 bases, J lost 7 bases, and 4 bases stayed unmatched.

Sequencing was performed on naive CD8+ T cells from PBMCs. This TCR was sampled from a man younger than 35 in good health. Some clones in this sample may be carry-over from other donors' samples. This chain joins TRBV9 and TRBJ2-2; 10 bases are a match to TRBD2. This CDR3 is CASSSSGRGGELFF. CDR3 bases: TGTGCCAGCAGCTCCAGCGGGAGGGGCGGGGAGCTGTTTTTT.